The T cell receptor (beta chain) described here comes from a study of control samples from healthy donors and cancer patients. This CDR3 is 13 amino acids long. Germline-derived CDR1 and CDR2 are SQVTM and ANQGSEA. Between the trimmed V and J ends, which lost 2 bases and 0 bases, there was a span of 7 bases. Some clones are missing from TCRdb's copy, which holds only in-frame ones; the method was immunoSEQ multiplex PCR. This table has some 170,000 clones, 96% appearing once. This sequence joins TRBV29-1 and TRBJ1-2, with D hard to call. This TCR came from a woman in her twenties or thirties in good health. Sequencing was performed on blood. The CDR3 sequence is CSVEHTANYGYTF. In DNA, the CDR3 is TGCAGCGTTGAACACACAGCTAACTATGGCTACACCTTC.